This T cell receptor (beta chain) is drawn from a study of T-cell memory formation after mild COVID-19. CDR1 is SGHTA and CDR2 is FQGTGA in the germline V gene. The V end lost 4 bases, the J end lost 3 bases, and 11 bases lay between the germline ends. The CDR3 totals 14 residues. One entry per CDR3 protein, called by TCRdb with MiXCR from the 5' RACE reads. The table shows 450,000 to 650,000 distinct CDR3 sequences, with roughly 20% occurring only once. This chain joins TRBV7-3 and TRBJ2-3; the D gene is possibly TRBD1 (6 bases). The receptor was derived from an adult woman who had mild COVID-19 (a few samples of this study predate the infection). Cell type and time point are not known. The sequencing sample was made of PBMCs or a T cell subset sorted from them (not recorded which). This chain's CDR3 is CASSSLRGTDTQYF. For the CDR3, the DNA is TGTGCCAGCAGCTCCCTAAGGGGGACAGATACGCAGTATTTT. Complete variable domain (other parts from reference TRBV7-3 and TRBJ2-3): GAGVSQTPSNKVTEKGKYVELRCDPISGHTALYWYRQSLGQGPEFLIYFQGTGAADDSGLPNDRFFAVRPEGSVSTLKIQRTERGDSAVYLCASSSLRGTDTQYFGPGTRLTVL.